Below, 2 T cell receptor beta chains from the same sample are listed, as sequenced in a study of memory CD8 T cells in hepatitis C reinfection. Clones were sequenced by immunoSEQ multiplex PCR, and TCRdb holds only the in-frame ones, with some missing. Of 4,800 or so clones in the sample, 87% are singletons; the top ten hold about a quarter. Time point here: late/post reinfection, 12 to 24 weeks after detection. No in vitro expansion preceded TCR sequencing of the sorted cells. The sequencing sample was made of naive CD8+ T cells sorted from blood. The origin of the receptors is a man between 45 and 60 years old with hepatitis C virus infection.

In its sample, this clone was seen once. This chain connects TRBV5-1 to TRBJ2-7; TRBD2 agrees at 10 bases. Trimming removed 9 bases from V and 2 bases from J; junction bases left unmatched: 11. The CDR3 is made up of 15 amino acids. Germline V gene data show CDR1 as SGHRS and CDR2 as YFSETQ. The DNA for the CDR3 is TGCGCCACGAAGCCTCTAGCGGGAGTAACCTACGAGCAGTACTTC. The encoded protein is CATKPLAGVTYEQYF.

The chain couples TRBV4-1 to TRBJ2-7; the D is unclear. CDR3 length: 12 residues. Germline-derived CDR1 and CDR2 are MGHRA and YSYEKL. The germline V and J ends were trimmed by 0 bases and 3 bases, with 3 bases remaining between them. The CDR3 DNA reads TGCGCCAGCAGCCAAGACGGCTACGAGCAGTACTTC. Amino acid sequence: CASSQDGYEQYF.